The present TCR beta chain was sequenced within a study of technical replicates of blood from a handful of donors (TCRdb year 2017). From the germline V gene (reference sequence), CDR1 is SEHNR and CDR2 is FQNEAQ. The CDR3 contains 11 residues, cysteine and phenylalanine counted. The only DNA kept is the CDR3, 33 bases in frame from the first base. Trimming at the junction amounts to 5 bases on V and 7 bases on J, and the germline ends lie 8 bases apart. Turning to this clone: No cognate antigen has been identified for it. Base-call qualities are not available, and no considerably larger clone is one nucleotide away.

Library preparation was by the immunoSEQ multiplex PCR assay. TCRdb provides this immuneACCESS table in a form limited to in-frame rearrangements. Some clones are lacking; in checked studies, under half of them reflect an unresolved V gene, and why the rest are absent is not known. Present in this sample are some 80,000 clones, roughly nine tenths of which were seen just once. 0.39% of the sample lies in the top ten. Sequenced input: T cells isolated from PBMCs. This chain is built from TRBV7-9 and TRBJ1-2; there is no confident call for the D gene. The clonotype comes from a human donor in good health. The nucleotide sequence is given as TGTGCCAGCAGCCCGAGTGGTGGCTACACCTTC. This encodes CASSPSGGYTF.